The 30 T cell receptor beta chains reported below all come from one sample, sequenced in a study of blood T cells in healthy people across ages. With a J-beta primer mix and a sample-barcoded 5' primer, a second PCR ran roughly 6 to 11 cycles. One entry per CDR3 protein results from TCRdb running MiXCR on the 5' RACE reads. The repertoire holds 1.5 million to 1.9 million distinct CDR3 sequences, approximately 43% seen once, with 4% in the top ten. The source material was blood. These TCRs come from a young woman in good health.

On this clonotype: Mismatch with germline at one junction end may stem from a read error. The V call is TRBV7-9, the J call TRBJ2-1, with 9 bases identical to TRBD2. Germline V gene sequence: CDR1 SEHNR, CDR2 FQNEAQ (reference sequence). The CDR3 has 14 amino acids. The CDR3 bases are TGCGCCAGCAGCTTATGGACTAGCGTCCATGAGCAGTTCTTC. Its protein product is CASSLWTSVHEQFF.

This clonotype was observed a handful of times. V gene TRBV20-1 combines with J gene TRBJ1-2; unclear D gene. CDR1 and CDR2 from the germline V gene are DFQATT and SNEGSKA (reference sequence). Trimming pared 0 bases from V and 4 bases from J, leaving 18 bases between. The CDR3 is made up of 16 amino acids. The CDR3 coding sequence is TGCAGTGCTAGAGATTGGGGTCAGACGGCTCTCTATGGCTACACCTTC. Its translation: CSARDWGQTALYGYTF.

This chain links TRBV15 with TRBJ1-6; no clear D. CDR3 size: 14 residues. Germline CDR1 is LNHNV and CDR2 is YYDKDF (reference sequence). V gave up 0 bases and J gave up 7 bases, with 7 bases separating them. The CDR3 nucleotides are TGTGCCACCAGCAGAGATCCGCAAAATTCACCCCTCCACTTT. Protein product: CATSRDPQNSPLHF. Variable domain in full (rest from reference TRBV15 and TRBJ1-6): DAMVIQNPRYQVTQFGKPVTLSCSQTLNHNVMYWYQQKSSQAPKLLFHYYDKDFNNEADTPDNFQSRRPNTSFCFLDIRSPGLGDTAMYLCATSRDPQNSPLHFGNGTRLTVT.

This clonotype was observed at least ten times. This sequence joins TRBV4-1 and TRBJ2-5, with TRBD2 matching over 7 bases. The J call is in doubt because the DNA end fits TRBJ2-7 better. The CDR3 is 13 residues long. Germline values: CDR1 MGHRA, CDR2 YSYEKL. In DNA, the CDR3 is TGCGCCAGCAGCCAAGGGGACTATAACGAGCAGTACTTC. Translating gives CASSQGDYNEQYF.

This clonotype has more than one count but fewer than ten. The chain combines TRBV5-6 with TRBJ2-1; 11 nucleotides align to TRBD2. Germline CDR1 SGHDT, CDR2 YYEEEE. The CDR3 length is 16 residues. V gave up 6 bases and J gave up 8 bases; unmatched junction bases: 13. The CDR3: CASKTVTSGSPDEQFF. The CDR3 coding sequence is TGTGCCAGCAAGACAGTAACTAGCGGGAGTCCCGATGAGCAGTTCTTC.

This chain connects TRBV7-2 to TRBJ1-2, with D perhaps matching TRBD1 (5 bases). V was shortened by 9 bases and J by 8 bases, with 16 bases between the two germline ends. Germline V gene data show CDR1 as SGHTA and CDR2 as FQGNSA. The CDR3 spans 12 residues. CDR3 nucleotide sequence: TGTGCCAGTCGACGCTCAGGGTACGGCTACACCTTC. Protein: CASRRSGYGYTF.

This clonotype has just a few counts. The chain joins TRBV5-1 to TRBJ1-6, with D uncertain. V lost 4 bases to trimming and J lost 7 bases, with 15 bases between them. This CDR3 contains 15 residues. The germline V gene has CDR1 SGHRS and CDR2 YFSETQ. CDR3 sequence (DNA): TGCGCCAGCAGCCCCACCCGGGCGGGGAATTCACCCCTCCACTTT. It encodes CASSPTRAGNSPLHF.

This clonotype has a handful of counts. The gene calls are TRBV29-1 and TRBJ2-5; TRBD1 matches at 8 bases. Per germline, CDR1 SQVTM and CDR2 ANQGSEA. The J segment lost 11 bases and the V segment lost 4 bases, leaving 9 bases of the junction unmatched. This CDR3 has 12 amino acids. The CDR3 region is CSVAATGAGQYF. CDR3 nucleotide sequence: TGCAGCGTTGCAGCGACAGGGGCCGGGCAGTACTTC. Together with reference TRBV29-1 and TRBJ2-5, the CDR3 gives the full variable domain: SAVISQKPSRDICQRGTSLTIQCQVDSQVTMMFWYRQQPGQSLTLIATANQGSEATYESGFVIDKFPISRPNLTFSTLTVSNMSPEDSSIYLCSVAATGAGQYFGPGTRLLVL.

As regards this clonotype: A clone one base away is much larger, so this may be a read error. The chain joins TRBV6-6 to TRBJ1-4, with a weak D call TRBD1 (5 bases). From germline, CDR1 is MNHNY and CDR2 SVGAGI (reference sequence). The CDR3 runs to 11 residues. The CDR3 coding sequence is TGTGCCAGCACCACGGGGGAAAAACCGTTTTTT. Translated: CASTTGEKPFF.

V gene TRBV20-1 combines with J gene TRBJ2-3, with D perhaps TRBD1 (5 bases). Germline V CDR1 and CDR2: DFQATT, SNEGSKA (reference sequence). The CDR3 consists of 13 residues. The ends were cut back, 5 bases at V and 4 bases at J, with 13 bases in the middle. In DNA form, the CDR3 reads TGCAGTGCTTATCAGGGCGCGGCAGATACGCAGTATTTT. Protein product: CSAYQGAADTQYF.

The CDR3 here is CASSVDVGGMHVTQYF. CDR3 DNA sequence: TGTGCCAGCAGTGTTGACGTAGGGGGAATGCACGTTACGCAGTATTTT. The chain uses TRBV6-1 and TRBJ2-3; D might be TRBD1 (6 bases). V shed 4 bases and J shed 8 bases, with 22 bases lying between them. Per the germline V gene, CDR1 is MNHNS and CDR2 is SASEGT. The CDR3 runs to 16 residues.

V gene TRBV28 combines with J gene TRBJ1-5; tentatively, D is TRBD1 (6 bases). Germline V gives CDR1 MDHEN, CDR2 SYDVKM. CDR3 length: 13 amino acids. V was pared by 1 base and J by 9 bases, with 10 bases between. DNA of the CDR3: TGTGCCAGCAGTTTATTAAGCAGGGGGCCCCAGCATTTT. As protein: CASSLLSRGPQHF.

This clonotype was seen a handful of times. The chain couples TRBV20-1 to TRBJ2-3, with 10 bases identical to TRBD2. The CDR3 is 15 residues long. The J segment lost 6 bases and the V segment lost 3 bases, leaving 9 bases of the junction unmatched. Germline loops: CDR1 DFQATT, CDR2 SNEGSKA (reference sequence). CDR3 in amino acids: CSARVGLANTDTQYF. The CDR3 nucleotides read TGCAGTGCTAGGGTGGGACTAGCGAATACGGATACGCAGTATTTT.

The V gene is TRBV12-3 or TRBV12-4, the J gene TRBJ1-6; no firm D call. Trimming removed 3 bases from V and 7 bases from J, with 7 bases in between. CDR3 length: 13 amino acids. The CDR3 DNA reads as TGTGCCAGCAGTTTTACAAGAAATTCACCCCTCCACTTT. This encodes CASSFTRNSPLHF.

This clonotype was counted only a few times. This chain links TRBV2 with TRBJ1-6; D not resolved. The germline V and J ends were trimmed by 4 bases and 9 bases, with 19 bases remaining between them. Germline loops: CDR1 SNHLY, CDR2 FYNNEI. This CDR3 has 16 amino acids. CDR3 sequence reads: CASSGFSGVAGSPLHF. In nucleotides, the CDR3 is TGTGCCAGCAGTGGTTTTAGCGGGGTGGCTGGTTCACCCCTCCACTTT.

The chain combines TRBV7-9 with TRBJ2-4; TRBD1 matches at 7 bases. CDR3 length: 17 residues. V dropped 4 bases and J dropped 0; count of bases not matched to a gene: 9. Germline V gene lookup returns CDR1 SEHNR and CDR2 FQNEAQ (reference sequence). The CDR3 sequence is CASSSNRGALAKNIQYF. The CDR3 DNA sequence: TGTGCCAGCAGCTCAAACAGGGGAGCCCTAGCCAAAAACATTCAGTACTTC. The full variable domain, its missing parts supplied by reference TRBV7-9 and TRBJ2-4, is DTGVSQNPRHKITKRGQNVTFRCDPISEHNRLYWYRQTLGQGPEFLTYFQNEAQLEKSRLLSDRFSAERPKGSFSTLEIQRTEQGDSAMYLCASSSNRGALAKNIQYFGAGTRLSVL.

The chain has TRBV20-1 and TRBJ2-1; D possibly corresponds to TRBD2 (5 bases). Looked up from germline, CDR1 is DFQATT and CDR2 is SNEGSKA (reference sequence). V was pared by 4 bases and J by 2 bases, with 15 bases between. This CDR3 comprises 15 residues. The CDR3 loop reads CSANGVRGTYNEQFF. The CDR3 bases are TGCAGTGCTAACGGGGTTCGGGGAACCTACAATGAGCAGTTCTTC.

The CDR3 spells CASSQDRTGVNEQYF. The CDR3 region has the DNA TGCGCCAGCAGCCAAGACAGGACAGGGGTCAATGAGCAGTACTTC. V usage is TRBV4-3 and J usage is TRBJ2-7, with 9 nucleotides matching TRBD1. Germline-derived CDR1 and CDR2 are LGHNA and YSLEER. The V gene end was trimmed by 0 bases and the J gene end by 7 bases; junction bases not matched to a gene: 7. This CDR3 spans 15 amino acids.

CDR3 loop: CASSFYPDTQYF. In DNA, the CDR3 is TGTGCCAGCAGCTTTTATCCTGATACGCAGTATTTT. The rearrangement joins TRBV7-2 to TRBJ2-3, with D uncertain. Germline lookup yields CDR1 SGHTA and CDR2 FQGNSA. With 3 bases removed from V and 6 bases from J, the gap between germline ends came to 7 bases. The CDR3 is made up of 12 amino acids.

The V call is TRBV5-5, the J call TRBJ2-7; the match to TRBD2 covers 11 bases. This CDR3 has 15 residues. Trimming removed 4 bases from V and 6 bases from J; junction bases left unmatched: 9. Per the germline V gene, CDR1 is SGHKS and CDR2 is YYEKEE (reference sequence). DNA for the CDR3: TGTGCCAGCAGCCCGCTGACTAGCGGGACCTCCGAGCAGTACTTC. It translates to CASSPLTSGTSEQYF.

The chain uses TRBV20-1 and TRBJ2-1; 10 nucleotides agree with TRBD2. The CDR3 spans 14 residues. The ends lost 6 bases at V and 4 bases at J; junction bases unmatched: 6. CDR1 is DFQATT and CDR2 is SNEGSKA in the germline V gene (reference sequence). The CDR3 sequence is CSALGTSEYNEQFF. CDR3 in DNA: TGCAGTGCCTTAGGGACTAGCGAGTACAATGAGCAGTTCTTC.

The rearrangement joins TRBV10-3 to TRBJ1-2; D may be TRBD1 (5 bases). V lost 4 bases, J lost 8 bases, and 14 bases lay in between. The length of the CDR3 is 13 residues. The germline gives CDR1 ENHRY, CDR2 SYGVKD. The CDR3 region has the DNA TGTGCCATCAGTGGTGAGGGGCTGAAAGGCTACACCTTC. Translated: CAISGEGLKGYTF.

This clonotype was observed a few times. The rearrangement joins TRBV12-3 or TRBV12-4 to TRBJ1-1; 7 bases map to TRBD1. CDR3 size: 13 residues. Trimming removed 3 bases from V and 9 bases from J; junction bases left unmatched: 7. The CDR3 sequence is CASSFYPGGQAFF. Written as DNA, the CDR3 is TGTGCCAGCAGTTTTTATCCAGGGGGGCAAGCTTTCTTT.

The CDR3 nucleotides read TGCGCCAGCAGCTTTACAACAGGGGACGATCAGCCCCAGCATTTT. It encodes CASSFTTGDDQPQHF. The chain has TRBV5-1 and TRBJ1-5; 7 nucleotides align to TRBD1. Germline V gives CDR1 SGHRS, CDR2 YFSETQ. The length of the CDR3 is 15 residues. V shed 2 bases and J 5 bases; nucleotides not matched to a gene: 7.

This clonotype was seen a few times. V and J are TRBV16 and TRBJ1-2; perhaps TRBD1 as D (6 bases). Trimming left V 2 bases short and J 8 bases short, with 12 bases between. The CDR3 has 13 amino acids. Germline V gene lookup returns CDR1 KGHSY and CDR2 FQNENV. The CDR3 region has the DNA TGTGCCAGCAGCCAAATGAGGGGGAAAGGCTACACCTTC. This codes for CASSQMRGKGYTF.

V is TRBV20-1 and J is TRBJ2-7, with 8 bases that match TRBD2. The CDR3 extends over 14 amino acids. CDR1 and CDR2 (germline): DFQATT, SNEGSKA (reference sequence). With 6 bases clipped from V and 0 bases from J, the junction kept 7 bases outside the gene matches. CDR3 sequence reads: CSATTSGPSYEQYF. CDR3 in DNA: TGCAGTGCCACCACTAGCGGTCCCTCCTACGAGCAGTACTTC.

J is TRBJ2-7 and V is TRBV6-1; D is unresolved. This CDR3 is built from 13 residues. Germline V gives CDR1 MNHNS, CDR2 SASEGT. Trimming stripped 1 base from V and 7 bases from J, with 11 bases between. The CDR3 coding sequence is TGTGCCAGCAGTGAAGTCCGTTACAATGAGCAGTACTTC. Its protein product is CASSEVRYNEQYF.

The J gene is TRBJ2-4, the V gene TRBV4-3; D is perhaps TRBD1 (5 bases). CDR1 LGHNA and CDR2 YSLEER come from the germline V gene. Trimming pared 2 bases from V and 5 bases from J, leaving 7 bases between. The CDR3 extends over 13 amino acids. The CDR3 sequence: CASSQTQENIQYF. CDR3 coding DNA: TGCGCCAGCAGCCAAACACAGGAAAACATTCAGTACTTC.

This clonotype was detected a few times. The chain is built from TRBV5-1 and TRBJ2-1; TRBD1 matches at 11 bases. Trimming removed 7 bases from V and 8 bases from J; junction bases left unmatched: 5. CDR3 length: 13 residues. Per the germline V gene, CDR1 is SGHRS and CDR2 is YFSETQ. DNA of the CDR3: TGCGCCAGCGGGAAGGACAGGGGGCATGAGCAGTTCTTC. Amino acids: CASGKDRGHEQFF.

The rearrangement joins TRBV6-1 to TRBJ1-1; D remains ambiguous. This CDR3 contains 11 residues. CDR1 is MNHNS, CDR2 SASEGT, per germline. CDR3 sequence: CGSRVNTEAFF. CDR3 sequence (DNA): TGTGGGTCGAGGGTGAACACTGAAGCTTTCTTT.